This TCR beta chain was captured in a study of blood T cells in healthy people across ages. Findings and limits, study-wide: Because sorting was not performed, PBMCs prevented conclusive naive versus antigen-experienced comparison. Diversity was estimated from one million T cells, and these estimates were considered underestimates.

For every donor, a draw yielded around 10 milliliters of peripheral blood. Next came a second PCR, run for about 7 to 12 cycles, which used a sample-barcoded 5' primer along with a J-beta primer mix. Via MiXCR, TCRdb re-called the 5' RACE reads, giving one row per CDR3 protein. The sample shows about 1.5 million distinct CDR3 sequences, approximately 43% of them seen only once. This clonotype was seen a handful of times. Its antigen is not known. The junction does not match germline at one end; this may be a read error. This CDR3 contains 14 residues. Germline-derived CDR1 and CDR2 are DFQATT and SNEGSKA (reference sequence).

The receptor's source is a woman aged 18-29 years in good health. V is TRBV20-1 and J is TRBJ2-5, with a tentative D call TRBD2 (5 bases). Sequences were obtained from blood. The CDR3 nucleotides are TGCAGTGCTGGAGATCGGTCTAGCTACAATGAGCAGTACTTC. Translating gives CSAGDRSSYNEQYF.